The source of this TCR beta chain is a study of T cells in Graves' hyperthyroidism and ophthalmopathy. The CDR3 extends over 14 amino acids. V was trimmed by 0 bases and J by 8 bases, leaving 14 bases between them. CDR1 and CDR2 from the germline V gene are SGHDT and YYEEEE. This clonotype has just a few counts. Its antigen is as yet unknown. Study conclusions and caveats: Most thyroid clonotypes with frequency above 0.001 were detected in blood.

Ophthalmopathy patients showed a Clinical Activity Score of at least 3, NOSPECS grade of at least 4 and duration under 3 months. Lactation, pregnancy, other autoimmune disease or uncontrolled infection excluded patients. Clinical symptoms, serum thyroxine, TRAb, thyroid ultrasound and orbital computed tomography informed diagnoses. Amplification of TCR beta CDR3 regions was performed using RNA transcripts as template. TCR CDR3 regions were first amplified by RT-PCR with HTBI primers. TCRdb passed the multiplex PCR reads through MiXCR, listing each CDR3 protein once. The table shows around 600,000 distinct CDR3 sequences, with about a sixth occurring only once.

The source is a woman between 40 and 50 years old with Graves' ophthalmopathy. V and J are TRBV5-6 and TRBJ1-2; the D is unclear. Sample: blood. The CDR3 DNA sequence: TGTGCCAGCAGCTTGGGCCCGCCGGGCGAGGGCTACACCTTC. Translating gives CASSLGPPGEGYTF.